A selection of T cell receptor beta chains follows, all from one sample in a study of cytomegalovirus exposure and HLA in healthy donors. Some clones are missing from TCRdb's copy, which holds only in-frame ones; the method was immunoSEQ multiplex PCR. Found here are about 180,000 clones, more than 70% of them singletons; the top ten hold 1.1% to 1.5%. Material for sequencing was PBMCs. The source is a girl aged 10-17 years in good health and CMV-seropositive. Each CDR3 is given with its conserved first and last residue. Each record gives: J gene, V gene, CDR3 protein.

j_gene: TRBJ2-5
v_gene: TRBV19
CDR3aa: CASSLRSGETQYF

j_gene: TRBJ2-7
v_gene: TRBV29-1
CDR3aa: CSVEGTSGRANEQYF

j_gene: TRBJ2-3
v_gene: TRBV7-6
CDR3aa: CASSLGDPSGRRTDTQYF

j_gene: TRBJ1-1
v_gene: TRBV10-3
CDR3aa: CAISEWALNTEAFF

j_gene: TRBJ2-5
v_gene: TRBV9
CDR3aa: CASSVIPEETQYF

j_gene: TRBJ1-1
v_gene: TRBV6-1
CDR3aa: CASSDPLNRAFF

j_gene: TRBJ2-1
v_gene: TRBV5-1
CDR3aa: CASSAREGGPSYNEQFF

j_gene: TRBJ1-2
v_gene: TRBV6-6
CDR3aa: CASSFPGLSNYGYTF

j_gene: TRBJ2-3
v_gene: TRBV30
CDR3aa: CAWRAAADTQYF

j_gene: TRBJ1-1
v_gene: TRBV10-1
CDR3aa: CASSVSRDRGIAAFF

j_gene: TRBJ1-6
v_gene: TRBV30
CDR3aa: CAWSVGRVDSPLHF

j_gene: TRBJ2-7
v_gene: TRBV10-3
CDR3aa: CAISLPYSEQYF

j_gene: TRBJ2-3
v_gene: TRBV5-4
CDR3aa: CASSRDSDTQYF

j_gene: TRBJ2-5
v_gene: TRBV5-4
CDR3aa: CASSDSGTSGAAGYF

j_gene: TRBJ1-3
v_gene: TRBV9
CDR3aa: CASTVQGARGNTIYF

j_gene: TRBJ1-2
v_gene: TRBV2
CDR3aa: CASGPGQYYGYTF

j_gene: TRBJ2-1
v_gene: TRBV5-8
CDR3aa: CASRRIRGFYNEQFF

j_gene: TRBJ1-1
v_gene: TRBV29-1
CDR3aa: CSAVTGAMNTEAFF

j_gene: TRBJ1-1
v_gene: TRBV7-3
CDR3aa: CASSVTGSGLRGDTEAFF

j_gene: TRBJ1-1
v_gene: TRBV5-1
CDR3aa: CASSLASVNTEAFF

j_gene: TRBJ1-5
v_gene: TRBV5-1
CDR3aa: CASSFGGYNQPQHF

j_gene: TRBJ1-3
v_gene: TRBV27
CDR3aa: CASSGVSGNTIYF

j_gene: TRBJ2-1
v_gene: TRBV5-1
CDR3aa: CASSVQGPYNEQFF

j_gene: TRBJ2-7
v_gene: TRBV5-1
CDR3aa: CASSLMSGRGGYEQYF

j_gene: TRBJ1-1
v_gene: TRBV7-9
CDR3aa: CASSFTANTEAFF

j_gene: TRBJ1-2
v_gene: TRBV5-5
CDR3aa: CASSWGLVYTF

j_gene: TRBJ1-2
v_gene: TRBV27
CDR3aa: CASSPQTGNYGYTF

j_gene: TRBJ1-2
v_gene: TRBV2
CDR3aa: CASSEAPRGAFYGYTF

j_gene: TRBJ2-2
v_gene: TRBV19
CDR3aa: CASSRGGELFF

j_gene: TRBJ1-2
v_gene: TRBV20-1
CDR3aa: CSATGYGYTF

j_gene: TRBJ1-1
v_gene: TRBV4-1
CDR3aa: CASSGRQNTEAFF

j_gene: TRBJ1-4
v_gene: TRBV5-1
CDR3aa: CASSLGGQGGEKLFF

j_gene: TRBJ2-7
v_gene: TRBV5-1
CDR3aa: CASSLGGPSGSEEQYF

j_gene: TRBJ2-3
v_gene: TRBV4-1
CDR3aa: CASSREDRSPDTQYF

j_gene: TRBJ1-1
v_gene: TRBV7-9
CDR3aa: CASSSGTPGEAFF

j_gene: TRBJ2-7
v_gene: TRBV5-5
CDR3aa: CASAQGAGVPEQYF

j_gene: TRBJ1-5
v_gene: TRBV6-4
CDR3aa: CASSLEENQPQHF

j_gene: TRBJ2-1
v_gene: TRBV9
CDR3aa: CASSAYELAGYNEQFF

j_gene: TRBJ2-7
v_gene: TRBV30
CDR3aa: CAASIAGGKYEQYF

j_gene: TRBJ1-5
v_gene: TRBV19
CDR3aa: CASTPGQGGYQPQHF

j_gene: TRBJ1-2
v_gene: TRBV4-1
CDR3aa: CASSQDTAPDRAGGYTF

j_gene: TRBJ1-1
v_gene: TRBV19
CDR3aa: CASSTGFTEAFF

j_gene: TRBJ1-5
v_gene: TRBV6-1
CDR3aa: CASSETGYSNQPQHF

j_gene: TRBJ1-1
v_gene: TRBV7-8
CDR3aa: CASSRDRDAFF

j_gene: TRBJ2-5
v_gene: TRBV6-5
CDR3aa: CASGPEREGTETQYF

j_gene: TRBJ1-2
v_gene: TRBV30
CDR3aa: CAWSQTRRRYGYTF

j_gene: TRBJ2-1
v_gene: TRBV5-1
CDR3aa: CASSLHRPGLAGYNEQFF

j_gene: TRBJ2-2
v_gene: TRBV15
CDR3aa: CATSRVGREGPSNTGELFF

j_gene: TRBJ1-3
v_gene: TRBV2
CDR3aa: CASSATLSSGNTIYF

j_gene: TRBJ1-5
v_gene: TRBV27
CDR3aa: CASSPGTGGRQPQHF

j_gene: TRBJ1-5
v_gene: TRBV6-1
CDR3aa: CASSGTGIYQPQHF

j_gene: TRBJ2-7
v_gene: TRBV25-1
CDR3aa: CASSQSGGVPYEQYF

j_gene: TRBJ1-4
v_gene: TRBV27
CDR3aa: CASSLALNEKLFF

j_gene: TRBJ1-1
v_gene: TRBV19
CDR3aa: CASSITNSDTEAFF

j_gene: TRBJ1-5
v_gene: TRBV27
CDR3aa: CASSHSNQPQHF

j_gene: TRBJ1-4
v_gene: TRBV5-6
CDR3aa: CASSFSYFLNEKLFF

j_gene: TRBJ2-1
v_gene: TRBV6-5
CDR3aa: CASSYSPGVDYNEQFF

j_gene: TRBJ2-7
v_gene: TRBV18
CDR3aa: CASSPPGLGSYEQYF

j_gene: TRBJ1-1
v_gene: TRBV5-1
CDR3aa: CASSFKAQGVYLVNTEAFF